This T cell receptor (beta chain) is from a study of T cell repertoires in cytomegalovirus infection. Turning to the study itself: Matching HLA type and CMV infection were both indicated by public TCR beta signatures.

TCRdb ran MiXCR on the reads and lists one entry per CDR3 protein. In the table there are about 530,000 distinct CDR3 sequences, less than 30% of which are singletons. Comments on this clonotype: Its antigen remains unknown.

V trimming: 6 bases; J trimming: 3 bases; junction bases outside the gene matches: 6. The CDR3 has 15 residues. Germline CDR1 DFQATT, CDR2 SNEGSKA (reference sequence). General observations from the study: Summed frequency of public TCR beta families distinguished CMV carriers with the relevant HLA. Dominating the ex vivo response were HLA-C-restricted CMV-specific TCR beta clonotypes.

Sequenced input: PBMCs. The TCR sequence derives from a human donor in good health (CMV status not recorded). Some clones in this sample may be carry-over from other donors' samples. The chain links TRBV20-1 to TRBJ2-5; TRBD2 agrees at 14 bases. CDR3 coding DNA: TGCAGTGCGACGCCGGGACTAGCGGGAGAAGAGACCCAGTACTTC. Translation gives CSATPGLAGEETQYF.